Listed below are T cell receptor beta chains from one sample, sequenced in a study of T-cell reconstitution after alpha-beta-depleted transplantation in children. TCRdb called the PCR reads again in MiXCR, with one record for every CDR3 protein. The table records 25,000 to 35,000 distinct CDR3 sequences, about 6.7% of them present only once. The sample here was peripheral blood, taken 60 days after TCRalphabeta/CD19-depleted stem cell transplant. These receptors were collected from a child younger than two who had a stem cell transplant for acute myeloid leukemia, so the T cells may come from the graft donor. The CDR3 runs from the conserved cysteine through the conserved F or W. The order of the fields is J gene, V gene, CDR3 protein.

J: TRBJ2-1
V: TRBV5-6
CDR3: CASSLSNEQFF

J: TRBJ2-1
V: TRBV6-1
CDR3: CASSGQGGREQFF

J: TRBJ2-6
V: TRBV24-1
CDR3: CATSDRTGSGANVLTF

J: TRBJ2-1
V: TRBV14
CDR3: CASSQRGASYNEQFF

J: TRBJ1-3
V: TRBV5-1
CDR3: CASRPWGGSGNTIYF

J: TRBJ1-1
V: TRBV28
CDR3: CASRDSVTFF

J: TRBJ1-4
V: TRBV20-1
CDR3: CSARGGFDNEKLFF

J: TRBJ2-5
V: TRBV12-3/TRBV12-4
CDR3: CTRCLAPSPGPRQETQYF

J: TRBJ2-1
V: TRBV2
CDR3: CASSEQGISYNEQFF

J: TRBJ1-1
V: TRBV7-9
CDR3: CASRSLVDTEAFF

J: TRBJ2-3
V: TRBV25-1
CDR3: CASSEEGRGDTQYF

J: TRBJ2-7
V: TRBV15
CDR3: CATSRGPYEQYF

J: TRBJ2-1
V: TRBV4-3
CDR3: CASSQDTGRRDEQFF

J: TRBJ2-3
V: TRBV29-1
CDR3: CSVTGRSTDTQYF

J: TRBJ2-7
V: TRBV29-1
CDR3: CSVDGQGTSYEQYF

J: TRBJ2-1
V: TRBV4-3
CDR3: CASSQENRRDEQFF

J: TRBJ2-7
V: TRBV11-2
CDR3: CASSSGVNEQYF